This T cell receptor (beta chain) was recorded in a study of blood T cell repertoires in COVID-19. Study summary: T cells, B-cell-depleted T cells, or PBMCs supplied cDNA or gDNA.

This CDR3 is built from 17 residues. Germline V gene lookup returns CDR1 MDHEN and CDR2 SYDVKM. V was pared by 5 bases and J by 3 bases, with 19 bases between. Some clones are missing from TCRdb's copy, which holds only in-frame ones; the method was immunoSEQ multiplex PCR. The profile shows 60,000 to 85,000 clones, 60% to 80% of them singletons. Material for sequencing was peripheral blood. The V and J genes are TRBV28 and TRBJ1-4; no reliable D call. The receptor was derived from a woman aged 55-70 years with acute or convalescent COVID-19. This CDR3 is CASSLLLGGLSNEKLFF. CDR3 bases: TGTGCCAGCAGTCTTTTGCTGGGAGGCCTCTCTAATGAAAAACTGTTTTTT.